Shown below are 28 T cell receptor beta chains from a single sample sequenced in a study of post-analysis software for immune sequencing data. Study conclusions and caveats: Relative to controls, patients had five TRBV segments at higher frequency, with TRBV5-6, TRBV5-1 and TRBV20-1 among these.

Their antigens are not known. Unique molecular identifiers tagged the TCR beta cDNA libraries. TCRdb ran MiXCR on the PCR reads and lists one entry per CDR3 protein. Of about 430,000 distinct CDR3 sequences in the sample, more than 30% were seen once. Sequencing was performed on blood. The receptors come from a girl under 10 years old with multiple sclerosis.

This chain uses TRBV7-9 with TRBJ1-1; no clear D gene. From germline, CDR1 is SEHNR and CDR2 FQNEAQ (reference sequence). This CDR3 has 16 residues. V shed 1 base and J shed 1 base, with 13 bases lying between them. The CDR3: CASSLEPVLWNTEAFF. CDR3 nucleotides: TGTGCCAGCAGCTTAGAGCCCGTGTTGTGGAACACTGAAGCTTTCTTT.

The sample holds one count of this clonotype. V is TRBV6-1 and J is TRBJ1-2; 7 bases agree with TRBD1. The CDR3 has 19 residues. The germline gives CDR1 MNHNS, CDR2 SASEGT. The V and J ends lost 6 bases and 2 bases, in that order; junction bases with no gene match: 21. CDR3 coding DNA: TGTGCCAGCAGCAAACGCCTGACAGGGTCCGTTGCCCTAAACTATGGCTACACCTTC. Its translation is CASSKRLTGSVALNYGYTF.

This clonotype was detected a few times. This rearrangement joins TRBV10-3 to TRBJ2-6; no firm D call. The CDR3 totals 15 residues. Trimming took 0 bases from V and 0 from J, leaving 3 bases between them. The germline V gene encodes CDR1 ENHRY and CDR2 SYGVKD. The CDR3: CAISESPSGANVLTF. CDR3 nucleotides: TGTGCCATCAGTGAGTCACCCTCTGGGGCCAACGTCCTGACTTTC.

CDR3 nucleotides: TGTGCCAGCAGCTTCGCTCCTACGCTTGCGCATGATAACGAGCAGTACTTC. As protein: CASSFAPTLAHDNEQYF. The chain is built from TRBV7-9 and TRBJ2-7; D is undetermined. Trimming cost V 3 bases and J 5 bases, with 23 bases left between them. The germline V gene encodes CDR1 SEHNR and CDR2 FQNEAQ (reference sequence). The CDR3 totals 17 residues. The variable domain in full, with the rest retrieved from reference TRBV7-9 and TRBJ2-7, is DTGVSQNPRHKITKRGQNVTFRCDPISEHNRLYWYRQTLGQGPEFLTYFQNEAQLEKSRLLSDRFSAERPKGSFSTLEIQRTEQGDSAMYLCASSFAPTLAHDNEQYFGPGTRLTVT.

The chain combines TRBV4-1 with TRBJ1-2; no reliable D call. Germline-derived CDR1 and CDR2 are MGHRA and YSYEKL. This CDR3 has 13 residues. V was clipped by 0 bases and J by 8 bases, with 10 bases between them. CDR3 sequence (DNA): TGCGCCAGCAGCCAAGAGGGAACGGGGGGCTACACCTTC. Residues: CASSQEGTGGYTF.

The V gene is TRBV9, the J gene TRBJ2-5; perhaps TRBD2 as D (6 bases). The V gene's germline CDR1 is SGDLS and CDR2 YYNGEE. V dropped 3 bases and J dropped 5 bases, with 17 bases sitting between them. The CDR3 has 15 residues. The CDR3 here is CASSETSGVVETQYF. The CDR3 nucleotides are TGTGCCAGCAGCGAGACCTCGGGGGTCGTTGAGACCCAGTACTTC.

The chain employs TRBV4-1 and TRBJ1-1; D call uncertain. V was shortened by 0 bases and J by 7 bases, with 3 bases between the two germline ends. The CDR3 runs 11 residues. The V gene's germline CDR1 is MGHRA and CDR2 YSYEKL. CDR3 sequence: CASSQDREAFF. CDR3 DNA sequence: TGCGCCAGCAGCCAAGATCGTGAAGCTTTCTTT.

The chain carries TRBV4-3 and TRBJ1-2; TRBD1 is a possible D gene (5 bases). V gave up 1 base and J gave up 8 bases, with 11 bases separating them. The CDR3 is made up of 13 amino acids. From germline, CDR1 is LGHNA and CDR2 YSLEER. Here the CDR3 reads CASSQVIGVGYTF. The CDR3 DNA sequence: TGCGCCAGCAGCCAAGTAATAGGGGTAGGCTACACCTTC.

V usage is TRBV24-1 and J usage is TRBJ2-7; D not certain. The end of the DNA fits TRBJ2-4 better, so the J call may be wrong. Germline V CDR1 and CDR2: KGHDR, SFDVKD. This CDR3 is built from 16 residues. In DNA form, the CDR3 reads TGTGCCACCAGTGATTCCGGCGGCTCAGCCAAAAACATTCAGTACTTC. Amino acid sequence: CATSDSGGSAKNIQYF.

The genes are TRBV6-5 and TRBJ1-2; D not certain. V was cut by 6 bases and J by 2 bases, with 13 bases left in between. CDR1 is MNHEY, CDR2 SVGAGI, per germline. CDR3 length: 14 amino acids. DNA of the CDR3: TGTGCCAGCAGACTGACCGGCCAAAACTATGGCTACACCTTC. Its protein is CASRLTGQNYGYTF.

The chain carries TRBV20-1 and TRBJ1-5; 7 bases line up with TRBD1. The germline V gene encodes CDR1 DFQATT and CDR2 SNEGSKA (reference sequence). CDR3 length: 16 residues. V gave up 5 bases and J gave up 7 bases; unmatched junction bases: 17. DNA for the CDR3: TGCAGTGCTCGGTTGGGCCCGACAGGGTTCTTACAGCCCCAGCATTTT. The encoded protein is CSARLGPTGFLQPQHF.

Only a few counts were recorded for this clonotype. The J gene is TRBJ2-3, the V gene TRBV7-3; the D gene is possibly TRBD2 (7 bases). CDR1 is SGHTA and CDR2 is FQGTGA in the germline V gene. The CDR3 totals 14 residues. The V end was cut by 4 bases, the J end by 4 bases, with 12 bases between. The CDR3 region is CASSSGGVPDTQYF. DNA for the CDR3: TGTGCCAGCAGCTCGGGGGGCGTCCCAGATACGCAGTATTTT.

This chain joins TRBV4-1 and TRBJ2-3; 7 positions match TRBD1. The length of the CDR3 is 15 residues. Germline V gene lookup returns CDR1 MGHRA and CDR2 YSYEKL. J gave up 4 bases and V 1 base, and 5 bases lay outside the gene matches. The CDR3 DNA reads as TGCGCCAGCAGCCAAGCGACAGGGAACCCAGATACGCAGTATTTT. It translates to CASSQATGNPDTQYF.

This clonotype was seen more than once but under ten times. The chain is built from TRBV7-9 and TRBJ1-1; tentative D call: TRBD1 (5 bases). V gave up 6 bases and J gave up 7 bases, with 15 bases separating them. Looked up from germline, CDR1 is SEHNR and CDR2 is FQNEAQ (reference sequence). The CDR3 covers 13 residues. DNA of the CDR3: TGTGCCAGCAGTCGCGACAGAACTCATGAAGCTTTCTTT. It specifies CASSRDRTHEAFF. Filled out from reference TRBV7-9 and TRBJ1-1, the complete variable domain reads DTGVSQNPRHKITKRGQNVTFRCDPISEHNRLYWYRQTLGQGPEFLTYFQNEAQLEKSRLLSDRFSAERPKGSFSTLEIQRTEQGDSAMYLCASSRDRTHEAFFGQGTRLTVV.

This clonotype was observed a few times. The gene calls are TRBV6-2 or TRBV6-3 and TRBJ2-7; 15 bases are shared with TRBD2. Germline lookup yields CDR1 MNHEY and CDR2 SVGEGT. After removal of 8 bases from V and 3 bases from J, the junction contained 20 bases not matched to a gene. This CDR3 comprises 20 residues. CDR3 region: CASGSLDRTSGRGMSYEQYF. The CDR3, as DNA: TGTGCCAGCGGCTCTTTGGACAGGACTAGCGGGAGGGGGATGAGCTACGAGCAGTACTTC.

This clonotype appeared a few times. The CDR3 reads CASSYYSGTGKYF. In nucleotides, the CDR3 is TGTGCCAGCAGTTATTATTCCGGAACAGGGAAGTACTTC. This chain uses TRBV6-5 with TRBJ2-7, with D perhaps matching TRBD1 (6 bases). CDR1 and CDR2 (germline): MNHEY, SVGAGI. The CDR3 runs 13 residues. V was cut by 3 bases and J by 11 bases, with 17 bases left in between.

As regards this clonotype: Compared with germline, one end of the junction differs, possibly owing to a read error. The rearrangement joins TRBV20-1 to TRBJ1-2; the D gene is possibly TRBD1 (6 bases). This CDR3 has 13 residues. Germline CDR1 reads DFQATT; CDR2 reads SNEGSKA (reference sequence). Written as DNA, the CDR3 is TGCAGCGCTAGGATAGGACAGAACTATGGCTACACCTTC. Its protein is CSARIGQNYGYTF.

The V call is TRBV29-1, the J call TRBJ1-2; the D gene is possibly TRBD1 (6 bases). Germline-derived CDR1 and CDR2 are SQVTM and ANQGSEA. This CDR3 is built from 12 residues. Trimming shortened V by 4 bases and J by 9 bases, and 15 bases separated the two germline ends. The CDR3 DNA sequence: TGCAGCGTTGTTGACGGGGGCGCCCGCTACACCTTC. As protein: CSVVDGGARYTF.

The gene calls are TRBV2 and TRBJ2-5, with D perhaps TRBD1 or TRBD2 (5 bases each). Germline V gene sequence: CDR1 SNHLY, CDR2 FYNNEI. The CDR3 covers 18 residues. V lost 2 bases and J 5 bases, leaving 24 bases between the germline ends. CDR3 in DNA: TGTGCCAGCAGTGAATTTCTATTCGGGGACCCGCGTAGGGAGACCCAGTACTTC. Amino acids: CASSEFLFGDPRRETQYF.

This clonotype has only a few counts. The V gene is TRBV12-3 or TRBV12-4, the J gene TRBJ1-5; 9 bases map to TRBD1. The CDR3 contains 15 residues. V lost 6 bases, J lost 4 bases, and 7 bases stayed unmatched. Here the CDR3 DNA reads TGTGCCAGCAGCGAGGGACAGGGCATGAATCAGCCCCAGCATTTT. Amino acid sequence: CASSEGQGMNQPQHF.

The chain recombines TRBV6-2 or TRBV6-3 with TRBJ2-7; D possibly corresponds to TRBD2 (7 bases). V was clipped by 2 bases and J by 5 bases, with 13 bases between them. Germline CDR1 is MNHEY and CDR2 is SVGEGT. This CDR3 contains 14 residues. The CDR3 sequence: CASSYGGGAHEQYF. Here the CDR3 DNA reads TGTGCCAGCAGTTACGGTGGGGGGGCCCACGAGCAGTACTTC.

A few counts support this clonotype. The chain uses TRBV6-4 and TRBJ2-1; D not certain. V was trimmed by 3 bases and J by 8 bases, leaving 8 bases between them. CDR1 is MRHNA and CDR2 is SNTAGT in the germline V gene. The CDR3 sequence is 12 residues long. The CDR3 sequence is CASSEAGDEQFF. In nucleotides, the CDR3 is TGTGCCAGCAGTGAAGCCGGTGATGAGCAGTTCTTC.

This chain links TRBV10-2 with TRBJ2-1; no clear D. Trimming shortened V by 3 bases and J by 3 bases, and 15 bases separated the two germline ends. The CDR3 has 16 amino acids. CDR1 and CDR2 (germline): WSHSY, SAAADI. The CDR3 DNA reads as TGCGCCAGCAGTGACCCAGCTGCCTTCATCTACAATGAGCAGTTCTTC. As protein: CASSDPAAFIYNEQFF.

V usage is TRBV20-1 and J usage is TRBJ1-1; no clear D. The CDR3 runs to 13 residues. The V and J ends lost 6 bases and 2 bases respectively, with 13 bases between them. Per the germline V gene, CDR1 is DFQATT and CDR2 is SNEGSKA (reference sequence). The CDR3 DNA reads TGCAGTGCCACACACAGACTAAACACTGAAGCTTTCTTT. Encoded protein: CSATHRLNTEAFF.

The chain recombines TRBV5-1 with TRBJ1-1; no firm D call. This CDR3 is 13 amino acids long. The V end was cut by 3 bases, the J end by 4 bases, with 10 bases between. Germline CDR1 reads SGHRS; CDR2 reads YFSETQ. The CDR3 loop is CASSSGSSTEAFF. CDR3 DNA: TGCGCCAGCAGCTCCGGGTCCTCCACTGAAGCTTTCTTT.

This clonotype was detected ten times or more. V is TRBV20-1 and J is TRBJ2-4; 8 positions match TRBD1. Germline V gene sequence: CDR1 DFQATT, CDR2 SNEGSKA (reference sequence). V gave up 6 bases and J gave up 8 bases; unmatched junction bases: 9. CDR3 length: 13 residues. The CDR3 region is CSARETGDDIQYF. In DNA, the CDR3 is TGCAGTGCCAGGGAGACAGGGGATGACATTCAGTACTTC.

The genes are TRBV3-1 and TRBJ1-2; tentatively, D is TRBD1 (5 bases). Deletions cut 3 bases from V and 5 bases from J, with 16 bases between. The CDR3 is 15 residues long. Germline V gene data show CDR1 as LGHDT and CDR2 as YNNKEL (reference sequence). CDR3 bases: TGTGCCAGCAGCCAGACAGCCTTTGAACCATATGGCTACACCTTC. This translates into CASSQTAFEPYGYTF.

This clonotype was seen ten or more times. This chain uses TRBV20-1 with TRBJ2-1, with 7 bases aligning to TRBD1. Germline trimming cut 6 bases from V and 5 bases from J; bases unmatched to any gene: 10. The germline V gene encodes CDR1 DFQATT and CDR2 SNEGSKA (reference sequence). The CDR3 length is 14 residues. The CDR3, as DNA: TGCAGTGCGCATAACCGGGACAGAGACAATGAGCAGTTCTTC. Amino acid sequence: CSAHNRDRDNEQFF.